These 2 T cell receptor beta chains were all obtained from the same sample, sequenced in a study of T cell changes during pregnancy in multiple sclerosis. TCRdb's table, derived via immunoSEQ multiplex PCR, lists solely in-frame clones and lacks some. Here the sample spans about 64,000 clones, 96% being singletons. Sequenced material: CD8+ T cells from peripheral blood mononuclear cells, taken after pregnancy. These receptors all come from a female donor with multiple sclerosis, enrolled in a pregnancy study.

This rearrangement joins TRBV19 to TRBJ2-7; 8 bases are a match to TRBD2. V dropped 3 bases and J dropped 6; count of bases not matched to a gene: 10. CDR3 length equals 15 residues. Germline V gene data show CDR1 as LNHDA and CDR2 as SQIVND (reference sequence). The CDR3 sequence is CASSIGTAGVAEQYF. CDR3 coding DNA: TGTGCCAGTAGTATCGGTACAGCGGGAGTGGCCGAGCAGTACTTC.

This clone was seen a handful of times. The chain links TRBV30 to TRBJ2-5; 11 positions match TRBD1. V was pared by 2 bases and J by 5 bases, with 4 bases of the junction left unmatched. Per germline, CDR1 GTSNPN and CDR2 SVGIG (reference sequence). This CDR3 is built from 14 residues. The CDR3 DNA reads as TGTGCCTGGAGTTGGACAGGGGGCATCGAGACCCAGTACTTC. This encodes CAWSWTGGIETQYF.